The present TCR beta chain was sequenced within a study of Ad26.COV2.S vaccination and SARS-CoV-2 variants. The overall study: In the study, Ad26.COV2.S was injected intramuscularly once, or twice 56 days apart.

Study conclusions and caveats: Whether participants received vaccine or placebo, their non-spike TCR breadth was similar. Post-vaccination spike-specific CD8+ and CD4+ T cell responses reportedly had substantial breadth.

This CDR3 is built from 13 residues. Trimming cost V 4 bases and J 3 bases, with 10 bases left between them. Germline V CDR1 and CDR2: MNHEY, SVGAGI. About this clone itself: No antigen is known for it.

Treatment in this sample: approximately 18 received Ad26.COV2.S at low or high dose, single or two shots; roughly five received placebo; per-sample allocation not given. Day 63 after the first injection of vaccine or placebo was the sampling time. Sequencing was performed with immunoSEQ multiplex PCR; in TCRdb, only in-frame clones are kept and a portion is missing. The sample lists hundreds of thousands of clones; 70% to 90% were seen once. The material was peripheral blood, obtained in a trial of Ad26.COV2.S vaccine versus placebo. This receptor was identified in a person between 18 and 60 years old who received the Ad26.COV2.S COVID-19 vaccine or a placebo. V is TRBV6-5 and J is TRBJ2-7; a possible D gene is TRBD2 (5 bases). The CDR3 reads CASSSLEGYEQYF. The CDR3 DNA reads TGTGCCAGCAGTTCCCTAGAGGGCTACGAGCAGTACTTC.